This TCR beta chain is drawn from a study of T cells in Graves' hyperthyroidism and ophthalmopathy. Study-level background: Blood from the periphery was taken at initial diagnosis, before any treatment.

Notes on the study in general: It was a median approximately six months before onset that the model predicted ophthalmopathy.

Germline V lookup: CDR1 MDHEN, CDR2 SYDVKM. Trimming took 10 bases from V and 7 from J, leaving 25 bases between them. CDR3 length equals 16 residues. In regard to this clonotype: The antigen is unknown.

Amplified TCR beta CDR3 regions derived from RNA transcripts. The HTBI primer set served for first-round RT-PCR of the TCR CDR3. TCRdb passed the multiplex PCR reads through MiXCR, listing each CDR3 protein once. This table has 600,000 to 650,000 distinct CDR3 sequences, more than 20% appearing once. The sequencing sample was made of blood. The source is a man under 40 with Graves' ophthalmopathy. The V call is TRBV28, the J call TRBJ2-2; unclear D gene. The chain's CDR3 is CATLLGPLLFSGELFF. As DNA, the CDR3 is TGTGCCACCCTACTCGGGCCACTTCTCTTTAGCGGGGAGCTGTTTTTT.